Shown below are 29 T cell receptor beta chains from a single sample sequenced in a study of T cell repertoires in cytomegalovirus infection. From the reads, TCRdb called clonotypes with MiXCR, one entry per CDR3 protein. The sample holds just over 300,000 distinct CDR3 sequences, roughly a sixth seen once. Sequenced input: PBMCs. These receptors were taken from a human donor in good health (CMV status not recorded). Some clones in this sample may be carry-over from other donors' samples.

This clonotype has more than one count but fewer than ten. V and J are TRBV6-6 and TRBJ2-3; 7 nucleotides line up with TRBD2. Germline CDR1 is MNHNY and CDR2 is SVGAGI (reference sequence). V shed 2 bases, J shed 3 bases, and the junction held 5 bases outside the gene matches. CDR3 length: 15 residues. CDR3 region: CASSYIGLVTDTQYF. CDR3 DNA: TGTGCCAGCAGTTACATCGGACTAGTGACAGATACGCAGTATTTT.

In the case of this clonotype: It may be a read error: a sequence one base away is much more abundant. This chain uses TRBV10-3 with TRBJ1-2, with D possibly being TRBD1 (5 bases). There are 14 residues in the CDR3. Trimming cost V 6 bases and J 4 bases, with 15 bases left between them. Germline V CDR1 and CDR2: ENHRY, SYGVKD. The CDR3 reads CAIRVQGGSYGYTF. CDR3 bases: TGTGCCATCAGAGTGCAGGGAGGATCCTATGGCTACACCTTC.

The chain has TRBV5-1 and TRBJ2-2; no clear D gene. V was cut by 5 bases and J by 7 bases, with 18 bases left in between. The CDR3 is 15 amino acids. The germline gives CDR1 SGHRS, CDR2 YFSETQ. In DNA form, the CDR3 reads TGCGCCAGCAGTAGGCGGACCCTGCCGGGCGGGGAGCTGTTTTTT. Translation: CASSRRTLPGGELFF.

This clonotype was seen ten or more times. The chain uses TRBV7-8 and TRBJ1-5; no clear D. CDR1 is SGHVS, CDR2 FQNEAQ, per germline. This CDR3 comprises 12 residues. The V and J ends lost 4 bases and 7 bases respectively, with 8 bases between them. CDR3 sequence reads: CASSWWGQPQHF. DNA of the CDR3: TGTGCCAGCAGCTGGTGGGGACAGCCCCAGCATTTT.

Details on this clonotype: An end of the junction does not agree with germline; a read error may underlie this. The genes are TRBV19 and TRBJ2-1, with D possibly matching TRBD1 (5 bases). The CDR3 extends over 15 amino acids. Germline V gene sequence: CDR1 LNHDA, CDR2 SQIVND (reference sequence). The CDR3 DNA reads as TGTGCCAGTAGTATGACAGAGATCCACTACAATGTGCAGTTCTTC. Translated: CASSMTEIHYNVQFF.

This clonotype was seen a handful of times. The chain has TRBV18 and TRBJ2-2; a weak D match, TRBD2 (5 bases). This CDR3 region has 16 residues. In germline, CDR1 is KGHSH, CDR2 LQKENI. Trimming left V 2 bases short and J 0 bases short, with 10 bases between. CDR3 coding DNA: TGTGCCAGCTCACCAGCGGGCCATTCGAACACCGGGGAGCTGTTTTTT. As protein: CASSPAGHSNTGELFF. The complete variable domain, with remaining parts taken from reference TRBV18 and TRBJ2-2, reads NAGVMQNPRHLVRRRGQEARLRCSPMKGHSHVYWYRQLPEEGLKFMVYLQKENIIDESGMPKERFSAEFPKEGPSILRIQQVVRGDSAAYFCASSPAGHSNTGELFFGEGSRLTVL.

Many counts were recorded for this clonotype. The genes are TRBV4-2 and TRBJ1-6, with D uncertain. The V end was cut by 3 bases, the J end by 6 bases, with 15 bases between. This CDR3 comprises 16 residues. Germline lookup yields CDR1 LGHNA and CDR2 YNFKEQ. The CDR3 DNA sequence: TGTGCCAGCAGCCAGGACCGAGCCTCTCCTAATTCACCCCTCCACTTT. Translating gives CASSQDRASPNSPLHF.

The V and J genes are TRBV12-3 or TRBV12-4 and TRBJ1-2; tentative D call: TRBD1 (5 bases). V was cut by 5 bases and J by 4 bases, with 14 bases left in between. The CDR3 runs 14 residues. CDR3 region: CASSPGRPGYGYTF. CDR3 sequence (DNA): TGTGCCAGCAGTCCGGGACGGCCAGGCTATGGCTACACCTTC.

V gene TRBV28 combines with J gene TRBJ1-1; D is undetermined. Germline assignment: CDR1 MDHEN and CDR2 SYDVKM. This CDR3 has 18 amino acids. The V end was cut by 3 bases, the J end by 1 base, with 21 bases between. CDR3 residues: CASSFFLALRQRNTEAFF. The CDR3 DNA is TGTGCCAGCAGTTTTTTTTTGGCCCTTAGGCAGCGGAACACTGAAGCTTTCTTT.

In this sample, this clonotype turned up once. The chain combines TRBV7-2 with TRBJ2-3; D is tentatively TRBD1 or TRBD2 (7 bases each). The CDR3 sequence is 16 residues long. V gave up 6 bases and J gave up 1 base, with 17 bases separating them. Germline V gives CDR1 SGHTA, CDR2 FQGNSA. CDR3 protein: CASRGMRGTGTDTQYF. In nucleotides, the CDR3 is TGTGCCAGCAGAGGCATGCGGGGGACAGGCACAGATACGCAGTATTTT.

The chain recombines TRBV3-1 with TRBJ1-3; D gene ambiguous. The CDR3 extends over 16 amino acids. Germline V gene sequence: CDR1 LGHDT, CDR2 YNNKEL (reference sequence). V was pared by 4 bases and J by 2 bases, with 15 bases between. The CDR3: CASSLPPPLTGNTIYF. CDR3 sequence (DNA): TGTGCCAGCAGCCTCCCGCCCCCCCTGACTGGAAACACCATATATTTT.

This clonotype was seen a few times. J is TRBJ2-6 and V is TRBV2; possibly TRBD2 for D (6 bases). Trimming cost V 8 bases and J 0 bases, with 14 bases left between them. The CDR3 is 16 amino acids. In germline, CDR1 is SNHLY, CDR2 FYNNEI. CDR3 nucleotide sequence: TGTGCCAGCCGAAGAGCGCGGGACTCTGGGGCCAACGTCCTGACTTTC. It encodes CASRRARDSGANVLTF.

This clonotype has at least ten counts. This chain connects TRBV24-1 to TRBJ2-2, with TRBD1 matching 10 bases. This CDR3 is 16 amino acids long. The germline V gene encodes CDR1 KGHDR and CDR2 SFDVKD. Trimming cost V 3 bases and J 5 bases; bases outside gene matches: 5. The CDR3 here is CATSDPSDRGTGELFF. As DNA, the CDR3 is TGTGCCACCAGTGATCCCTCGGACAGGGGGACCGGGGAGCTGTTTTTT.

This clonotype was counted a few times. The chain employs TRBV12-3 or TRBV12-4 and TRBJ1-2, with unresolved D. There are 13 residues in the CDR3. Trimming cost V 3 bases and J 6 bases, with 11 bases left between them. The CDR3 nucleotides read TGTGCCAGCAGTTTTTTGGGCGAAAATGGCTACACCTTC. It yields the protein CASSFLGENGYTF.

V and J are TRBV20-1 and TRBJ2-7; D not resolved. V shed 3 bases and J shed 3 bases, with 6 bases lying between them. In germline, CDR1 is DFQATT, CDR2 SNEGSKA (reference sequence). The CDR3 sequence is 11 residues long. CDR3 coding DNA: TGCAGTGCTAGCGGCAGCTACGAGCAGTACTTC. This sequence encodes CSASGSYEQYF.

This clonotype was seen a few times. This rearrangement joins TRBV5-4 to TRBJ2-1; D remains unclear. With 4 bases removed from V and 5 bases from J, the gap between germline ends came to 10 bases. This CDR3 spans 13 amino acids. Germline-derived CDR1 and CDR2 are SGHNT and YYREEE (reference sequence). The CDR3 sequence is CASSPDPNNEQFF. CDR3 coding DNA: TGTGCCAGCAGCCCAGACCCCAACAATGAGCAGTTCTTC.

This clonotype was seen at least ten times. The V call is TRBV7-8, the J call TRBJ2-5; tentative D call: TRBD1 (5 bases). Germline CDR1 reads SGHVS; CDR2 reads FQNEAQ. The CDR3 spans 14 residues. The V and J ends lost 6 bases and 2 bases respectively, with 13 bases between them. The CDR3, as DNA: TGTGCCAGCAGTTACAGGACCATACAAGAGACCCAGTACTTC. Encoded protein: CASSYRTIQETQYF.

The chain links TRBV7-9 to TRBJ2-1; TRBD1 matches 7 bases. The V and J ends lost 1 base and 9 bases, in that order; junction bases with no gene match: 3. CDR3 length: 13 amino acids. Germline V gene sequence: CDR1 SEHNR, CDR2 FQNEAQ (reference sequence). In DNA form, the CDR3 reads TGTGCCAGCAGCTTAGGACAGGGAATTGAGCAGTTCTTC. Encoded protein: CASSLGQGIEQFF.

Only a few counts were recorded for this clonotype. V and J are TRBV7-9 and TRBJ1-1; 9 nucleotides align to TRBD1. The CDR3 contains 14 residues. CDR1 and CDR2 from the germline V gene are SEHNR and FQNEAQ (reference sequence). J was trimmed by 3 bases and V by 5 bases; bases with no gene match: 4. CDR3 amino acids: CASSVQGADTEAFF. CDR3 sequence (DNA): TGTGCCAGCAGCGTACAGGGGGCCGACACTGAAGCTTTCTTT.

This clonotype was observed many times. The chain carries TRBV7-2 and TRBJ2-3; 9 bases are shared with TRBD2. Germline V gene data show CDR1 as SGHTA and CDR2 as FQGNSA. J was trimmed by 0 bases and V by 0 bases; bases with no gene match: 16. This CDR3 contains 21 residues. The CDR3 DNA reads as TGTGCCAGCAGCTTAGCGGGAAATAGTGGCGGGGGGGCCTTGAGCACAGATACGCAGTATTTT. Protein: CASSLAGNSGGGALSTDTQYF.

This clonotype has only a few counts. The chain employs TRBV6-6 and TRBJ1-2; D possibly corresponds to TRBD1 (6 bases). Per the germline V gene, CDR1 is MNHNY and CDR2 is SVGAGI (reference sequence). Trimming took off 4 bases at V and 4 bases at J, with 25 bases between the two ends. The CDR3 length is 18 residues. Here the CDR3 reads CASSWMGLVTQGGYGYTF. As DNA, the CDR3 is TGTGCCAGCAGTTGGATGGGGCTAGTGACCCAAGGGGGCTATGGCTACACCTTC.

The J gene is TRBJ1-2, the V gene TRBV19, with 7 bases matching TRBD1. The CDR3 covers 14 residues. Germline lookup yields CDR1 LNHDA and CDR2 SQIVND (reference sequence). The V gene end was trimmed by 5 bases and the J gene end by 8 bases; junction bases not matched to a gene: 11. CDR3 sequence: CASSQRQGGRGYTF. CDR3 bases: TGTGCCAGTAGTCAGCGACAGGGTGGAAGAGGCTACACCTTC.

This clonotype was counted ten times or more. J is TRBJ2-7 and V is TRBV7-8, with 8 bases that match TRBD1. The CDR3 length is 17 residues. The V segment lost 5 bases and the J segment 5 bases; nucleotides outside the gene matches: 17. Germline V lookup: CDR1 SGHVS, CDR2 FQNEAQ. CDR3 sequence reads: CASSPIRFGQGSHEQYF. CDR3 DNA sequence: TGTGCCAGCAGCCCGATTCGTTTTGGACAGGGCTCTCACGAGCAGTACTTC.

This clonotype has ten or more counts. The CDR3 DNA follows: TGTGCCATCCGAGGACAGATCCATGGGGCCTCCTACGAGCAGTACTTC. Translated: CAIRGQIHGASYEQYF. The rearrangement uses TRBV10-3 and TRBJ2-7; a weak D match, TRBD1 (6 bases). Germline values: CDR1 ENHRY, CDR2 SYGVKD. V lost 8 bases and J 0 bases, leaving 20 bases between the germline ends. The CDR3 extends over 16 amino acids.

This clonotype came up a few times. The rearrangement uses TRBV12-3 or TRBV12-4 and TRBJ2-7; 7 nucleotides align to TRBD2. The CDR3 is 15 amino acids. V lost 8 bases and J lost 6; bases outside the gene matches: 16. The CDR3 DNA reads as TGTGCCAGCTCGATGGGAGAAGCGGGGTTTTTCGAGCAGTACTTC. Translated, it gives CASSMGEAGFFEQYF.

The chain recombines TRBV10-3 with TRBJ2-3, with D possibly being TRBD1 (6 bases). Germline-derived CDR1 and CDR2 are ENHRY and SYGVKD. Trimming left V 5 bases short and J 4 bases short, with 25 bases between. The CDR3 has 18 residues. CDR3 sequence: CAISSLGPGLGGADTQYF. In nucleotides, the CDR3 is TGTGCCATCAGTAGTTTGGGGCCCGGGCTAGGGGGAGCAGATACGCAGTATTTT.

The chain is built from TRBV6-5 and TRBJ2-5, with a possible D match to TRBD1 (5 bases). CDR1 and CDR2 from the germline V gene are MNHEY and SVGAGI. The V end was cut by 6 bases, the J end by 2 bases, with 7 bases between. CDR3 length equals 12 residues. The CDR3 loop reads CASRAGQETQYF. The CDR3 DNA sequence: TGTGCCAGCAGAGCAGGGCAAGAGACCCAGTACTTC.

This clonotype was seen many times. The chain joins TRBV7-9 to TRBJ2-5; tentative D call: TRBD1 (6 bases). V lost 1 base, J lost 5 bases, and 14 bases lay in between. The CDR3 loop spans 15 amino acids. Germline V gene sequence: CDR1 SEHNR, CDR2 FQNEAQ (reference sequence). CDR3: CASSLVAGVNETQYF. The CDR3 DNA reads as TGTGCCAGCAGCTTAGTCGCAGGGGTTAACGAGACCCAGTACTTC. Full variable domain (remainder filled in from reference TRBV7-9 and TRBJ2-5): DTGVSQNPRHKITKRGQNVTFRCDPISEHNRLYWYRQTLGQGPEFLTYFQNEAQLEKSRLLSDRFSAERPKGSFSTLEIQRTEQGDSAMYLCASSLVAGVNETQYFGPGTRLLVL.

This clonotype was counted a few times. The chain is built from TRBV7-3 and TRBJ1-5; D is possibly TRBD1 (5 bases). Germline loops: CDR1 SGHTA, CDR2 FQGTGA. The V gene lost 5 bases and the J gene lost 6 bases, with 20 bases spanning the gap. CDR3 length: 16 amino acids. This CDR3 is CASSPTPGERGQPQHF. CDR3 DNA: TGTGCCAGCAGCCCAACCCCGGGGGAGAGGGGTCAGCCCCAGCATTTT.